Listed below are T cell receptor beta chains from one sample, sequenced in a study of human T cells and chemical hapten exposure. In TCRdb, the RACE reads were re-called with MiXCR into one record per CDR3 protein. The sample holds over 100,000 distinct CDR3 sequences, about 11% seen once. This specimen consisted of whole blood, obtained in connection with sensitization to the hapten diphenylcyclopropenone (DPC). The receptors here all came from a woman aged 50 to 60 with alopecia areata. Some clones in this sample may be carry-over from other donors' samples. CDR3s include the opening cysteine and the closing phenylalanine or tryptophan. A D gene is named only where the DNA matches it firmly. Only part of the rows carry a size: once, few, many, or a class if the clone is expanded.

>TRBJ2-5|16|TRBD2|TRBV14|few
CASSRAGVGWQETQYF
TGTGCCAGCAGCCGAGCGGGAGTAGGATGGCAAGAGACCCAGTACTTC
>TRBJ2-6|17|TRBD1|TRBV20-1|few
CSANLGQGVSGANVLTF
TGCAGTGCTAACCTGGGACAGGGGGTTTCTGGGGCCAACGTCCTGACTTTC
>TRBJ1-5|15|.|TRBV19|few
CASSPGGHSNQPQHF
TGTGCCAGTAGTCCGGGGGGCCATAGCAATCAGCCCCAGCATTTT
>TRBJ2-5|17|TRBD2|TRBV6-5|.
CASSYSNSGGHQETQYF
TGTGCCAGCAGTTACTCTAATAGCGGGGGGCACCAAGAGACCCAGTACTTC
>TRBJ1-4|14|.|TRBV20-1|few
CSASRGQTNEKLFF
TGCAGTGCTAGTCGGGGACAAACTAATGAAAAACTGTTTTTT
>TRBJ2-4|14|.|TRBV27|.
CASSFRDIPHIQYF
TGTGCCAGCAGTTTCCGGGACATTCCCCACATTCAGTACTTC
>TRBJ2-1|18|.|TRBV7-2|.
CASSSPRTRALLYNEQFF
TGTGCCAGCAGCTCCCCCCGGACAAGGGCCTTACTCTACAATGAGCAGTTCTTC
>TRBJ2-2|11|.|TRBV6-5|many
CASSYMGELFF
TGTGCCAGCAGTTATATGGGGGAGCTGTTTTTT
>TRBJ2-1|14|.|TRBV6-2/TRBV6-3|many
CASSYRLPTNEQFF
TGTGCCAGCAGTTACAGATTGCCGACTAATGAGCAGTTCTTC
>TRBJ1-1|13|.|TRBV6-5|many
CASSYWGNTEAFF
TGTGCCAGCAGTTACTGGGGTAACACTGAAGCTTTCTTT
>TRBJ2-7|13|.|TRBV20-1|many
CSARFEIAYEQYF
TGCAGTGCTAGGTTTGAGATTGCCTACGAGCAGTACTTC
>TRBJ2-4|15|.|TRBV12-3/TRBV12-4|.
CASSRRQGSVDIQYF
TGTGCCAGCAGTCGACGGCAGGGCTCCGTGGACATTCAGTACTTC
>TRBJ2-3|17|TRBD2|TRBV2|many
CASQRISGRAGEDTQYF
TGTGCCAGCCAACGGATTAGCGGGAGGGCCGGAGAAGATACGCAGTATTTT
>TRBJ2-5|11|.|TRBV7-8|many
CASSFRETQYF
TGTGCCAGCAGCTTTCGGGAGACCCAGTACTTC
>TRBJ2-5|15|TRBD1|TRBV12-3/TRBV12-4|.
CASSSEDRDKETQYF
TGTGCCAGCAGTTCAGAAGACAGGGACAAAGAGACCCAGTACTTC
>TRBJ2-7|13|.|TRBV29-1|many
CSVERRDSYEQYF
TGCAGCGTTGAGAGACGGGACTCCTACGAGCAGTACTTC
>TRBJ1-1|16|.|TRBV20-1|.
CSASIVGEDWDTEAFF
TGCAGTGCCTCCATCGTGGGAGAAGATTGGGACACTGAAGCTTTCTTT
>TRBJ1-1|13|.|TRBV28|.
CASIPRGTTEAFF
TGTGCCAGCATCCCCCGGGGGACCACTGAAGCTTTCTTT
>TRBJ2-7|11|.|TRBV27|few
CATWGVHEQYF
TGTGCCACCTGGGGGGTCCACGAGCAGTACTTC
>TRBJ2-3|15|TRBD1|TRBV10-1|.
CASSGPGQGSDTQYF
TGCGCCAGCAGTGGTCCGGGACAGGGGTCAGATACGCAGTATTTT
>TRBJ1-1|11|.|TRBV2|few
CASRAPSGAFF
TGTGCCAGCAGGGCTCCATCGGGAGCTTTCTTT
>TRBJ1-2|17|TRBD1|TRBV5-6|.
CASSLGDRGGSNDGYTF
TGTGCCAGCAGCTTGGGCGACAGGGGAGGAAGTAACGATGGCTACACCTTC
>TRBJ2-1|12|.|TRBV6-2/TRBV6-3|.
CASSRVGTFQFF
TGTGCCAGCAGTAGGGTCGGGACTTTTCAGTTCTTC
>TRBJ1-1|16|TRBD1|TRBV14|.
CASSPTGTGLNTEAFF
TGTGCCAGCAGCCCCACCGGGACAGGATTGAACACTGAAGCTTTCTTT
>TRBJ2-1|15|TRBD1|TRBV20-1|.
CSARDLDRVWDEQFF
TGCAGTGCTAGAGATTTAGACAGGGTGTGGGATGAGCAGTTCTTC